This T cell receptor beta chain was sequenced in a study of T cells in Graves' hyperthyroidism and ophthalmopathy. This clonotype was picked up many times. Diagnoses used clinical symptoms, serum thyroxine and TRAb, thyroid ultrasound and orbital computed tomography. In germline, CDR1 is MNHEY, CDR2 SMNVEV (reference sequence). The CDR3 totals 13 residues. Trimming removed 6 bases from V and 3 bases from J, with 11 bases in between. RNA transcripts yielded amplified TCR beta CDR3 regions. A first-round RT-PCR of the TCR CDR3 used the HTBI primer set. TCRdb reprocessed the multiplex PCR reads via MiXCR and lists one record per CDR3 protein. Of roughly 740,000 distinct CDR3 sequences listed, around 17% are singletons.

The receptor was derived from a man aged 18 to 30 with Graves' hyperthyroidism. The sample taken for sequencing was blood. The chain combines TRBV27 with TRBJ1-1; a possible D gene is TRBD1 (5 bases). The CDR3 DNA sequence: TGTGCCAGCAGCGAACGGGACTACACTGAAGCTTTCTTT. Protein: CASSERDYTEAFF.